Sequencing of this T cell receptor (beta chain) was carried out in a study of cytotoxic CD8 clonotypes in ibrutinib-treated CLL. Study in general: Sequenced samples delivered averages of 255,043 productive templates and 90,000 or so productive rearrangements.

V was pared by 4 bases and J by 3 bases, with 8 bases of the junction left unmatched. Per germline, CDR1 LNHDA and CDR2 SQIVND (reference sequence). The CDR3 is 15 residues long. Here immunoSEQ multiplex PCR was the method, and the copy in TCRdb shows in-frame clones only, minus some. The repertoire holds around 300,000 clones, with just under 80% as singletons. Sequences were derived from PBMCs, sampled before ibrutinib treatment. The gene calls are TRBV19 and TRBJ1-2; 7 nucleotides match TRBD1. This TCR derives from a human donor with chronic lymphocytic leukemia. CDR3 nucleotide sequence: TGTGCCAGTAGTACGCAGACAGGGCCCTACTATGGCTACACCTTC. Translating it yields CASSTQTGPYYGYTF.